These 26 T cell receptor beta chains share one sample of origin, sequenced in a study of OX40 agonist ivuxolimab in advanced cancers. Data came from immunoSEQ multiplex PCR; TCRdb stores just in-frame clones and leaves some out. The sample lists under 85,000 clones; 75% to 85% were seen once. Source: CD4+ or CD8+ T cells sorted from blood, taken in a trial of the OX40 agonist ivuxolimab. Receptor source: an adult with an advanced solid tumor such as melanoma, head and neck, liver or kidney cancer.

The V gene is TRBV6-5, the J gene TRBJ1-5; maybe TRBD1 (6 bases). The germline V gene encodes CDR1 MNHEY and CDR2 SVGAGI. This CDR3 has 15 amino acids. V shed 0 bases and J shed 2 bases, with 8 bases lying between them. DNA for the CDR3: TGTGCCAGCAGTTACTCCTGGGGGCGCAATCAGCCCCAGCATTTT. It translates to CASSYSWGRNQPQHF.

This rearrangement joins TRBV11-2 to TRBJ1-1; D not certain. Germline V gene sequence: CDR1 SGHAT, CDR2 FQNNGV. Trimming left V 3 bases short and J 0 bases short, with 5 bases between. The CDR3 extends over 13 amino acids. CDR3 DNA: TGTGCCAGCAGCTTCGGCTTGAACACTGAAGCTTTCTTT. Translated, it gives CASSFGLNTEAFF.

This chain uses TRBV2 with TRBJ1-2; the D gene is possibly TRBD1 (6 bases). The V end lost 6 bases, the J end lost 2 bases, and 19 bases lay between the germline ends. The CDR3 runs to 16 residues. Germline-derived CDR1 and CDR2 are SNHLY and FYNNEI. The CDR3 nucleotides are TGTGCCAGCAGCCCCCTGCGGGGGCGCGGGAACTATGGCTACACCTTC. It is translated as CASSPLRGRGNYGYTF.

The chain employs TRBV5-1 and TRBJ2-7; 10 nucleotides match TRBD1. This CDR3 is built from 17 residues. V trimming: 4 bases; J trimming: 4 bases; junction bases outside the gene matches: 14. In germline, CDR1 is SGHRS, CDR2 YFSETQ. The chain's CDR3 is CASSKQTGGGVRYEQYF. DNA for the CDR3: TGCGCCAGCAGCAAACAGACAGGGGGCGGTGTACGTTACGAGCAGTACTTC.

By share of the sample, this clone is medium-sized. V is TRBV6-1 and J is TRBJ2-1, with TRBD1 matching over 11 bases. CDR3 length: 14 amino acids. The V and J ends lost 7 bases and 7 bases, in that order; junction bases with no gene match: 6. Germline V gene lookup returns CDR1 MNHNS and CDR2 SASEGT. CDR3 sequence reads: CASIRDRGNNEQFF. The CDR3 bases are TGTGCCAGCATCCGGGACAGGGGGAATAATGAGCAGTTCTTC.

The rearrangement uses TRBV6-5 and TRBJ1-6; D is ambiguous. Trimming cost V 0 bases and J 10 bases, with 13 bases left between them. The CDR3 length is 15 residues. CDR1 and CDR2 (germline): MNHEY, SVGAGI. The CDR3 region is CASSYSTLMGSPLHF. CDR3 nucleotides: TGTGCCAGCAGTTACTCGACCTTGATGGGGTCACCCCTCCACTTT.

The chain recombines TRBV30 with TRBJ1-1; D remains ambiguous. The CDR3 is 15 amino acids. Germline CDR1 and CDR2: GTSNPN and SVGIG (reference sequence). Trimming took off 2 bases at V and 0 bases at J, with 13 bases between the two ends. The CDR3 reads CAWSKLPRMNTEAFF. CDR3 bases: TGTGCCTGGAGTAAGTTACCACGAATGAACACTGAAGCTTTCTTT.

CDR3 region: CASSPGSQAQFF. The DNA of the CDR3 is TGTGCCAGCAGCCCAGGATCCCAGGCACAGTTCTTC. The chain recombines TRBV5-6 with TRBJ2-1; D gene ambiguous. CDR1 is SGHDT, CDR2 YYEEEE, per germline. There are 12 residues in the CDR3. V was trimmed by 4 bases and J by 13 bases, leaving 15 bases between them.

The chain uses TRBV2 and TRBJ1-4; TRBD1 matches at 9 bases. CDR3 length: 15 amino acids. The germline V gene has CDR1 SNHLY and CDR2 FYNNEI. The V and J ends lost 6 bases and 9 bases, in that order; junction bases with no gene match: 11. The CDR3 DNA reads TGTGCCAGCAGGCGAGGAGGGACAGGGATCCAAAAACTGTTTTTT. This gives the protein CASRRGGTGIQKLFF.

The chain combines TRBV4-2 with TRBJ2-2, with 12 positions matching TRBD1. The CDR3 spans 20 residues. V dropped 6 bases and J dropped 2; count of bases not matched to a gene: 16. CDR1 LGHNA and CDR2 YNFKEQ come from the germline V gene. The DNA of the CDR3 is TGTGCCAGCAGTTTCAAAAGGGGAAGGGACAGGGGGCAAAACACCGGGGAGCTGTTTTTT. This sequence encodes CASSFKRGRDRGQNTGELFF.

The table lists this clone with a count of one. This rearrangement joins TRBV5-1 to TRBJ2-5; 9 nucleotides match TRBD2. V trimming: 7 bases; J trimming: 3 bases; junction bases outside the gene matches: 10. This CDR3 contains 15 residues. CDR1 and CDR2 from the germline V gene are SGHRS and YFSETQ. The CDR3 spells CASQLWASGKETQYF. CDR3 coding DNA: TGCGCCAGCCAGCTTTGGGCTAGCGGGAAAGAGACCCAGTACTTC.

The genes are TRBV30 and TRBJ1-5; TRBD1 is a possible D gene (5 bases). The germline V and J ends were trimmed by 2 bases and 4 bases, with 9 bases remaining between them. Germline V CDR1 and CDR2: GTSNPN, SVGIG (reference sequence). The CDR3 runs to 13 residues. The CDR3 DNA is TGTGCCTGGAGTCGGGACGAAAATCAGCCCCAGCATTTT. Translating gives CAWSRDENQPQHF. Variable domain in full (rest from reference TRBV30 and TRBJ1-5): SQTIHQWPATLVQPVGSPLSLECTVEGTSNPNLYWYRQAAGRGLQLLFYSVGIGQISSEVPQNLSASRPQDRQFILSSKKLLLSDSGFYLCAWSRDENQPQHFGDGTRLSIL.

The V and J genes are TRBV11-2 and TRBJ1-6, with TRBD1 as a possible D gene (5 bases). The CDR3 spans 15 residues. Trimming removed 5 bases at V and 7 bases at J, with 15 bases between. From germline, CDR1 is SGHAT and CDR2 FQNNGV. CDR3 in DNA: TGTGCCAGCAGCCCCCGGGCAGGGTCCAATTCACCCCTCCACTTT. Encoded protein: CASSPRAGSNSPLHF.

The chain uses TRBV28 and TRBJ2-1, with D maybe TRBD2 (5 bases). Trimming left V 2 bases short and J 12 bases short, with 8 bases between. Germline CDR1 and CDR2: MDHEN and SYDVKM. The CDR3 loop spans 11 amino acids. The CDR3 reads CASSLARGQFF. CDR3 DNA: TGTGCCAGCAGTTTAGCCCGGGGGCAGTTCTTC.

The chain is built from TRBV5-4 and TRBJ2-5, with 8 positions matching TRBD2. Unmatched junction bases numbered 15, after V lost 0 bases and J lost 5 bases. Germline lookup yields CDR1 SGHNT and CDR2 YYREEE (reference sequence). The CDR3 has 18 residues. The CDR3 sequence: CASSLARIRGAGGETQYF. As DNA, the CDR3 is TGTGCCAGCAGCTTGGCCAGAATAAGGGGGGCGGGAGGCGAGACCCAGTACTTC. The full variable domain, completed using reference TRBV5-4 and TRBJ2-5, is ETGVTQSPTHLIKTRGQQVTLRCSSQSGHNTVSWYQQALGQGPQFIFQYYREEENGRGNFPPRFSGLQFPNYSSELNVNALELDDSALYLCASSLARIRGAGGETQYFGPGTRLLVL.

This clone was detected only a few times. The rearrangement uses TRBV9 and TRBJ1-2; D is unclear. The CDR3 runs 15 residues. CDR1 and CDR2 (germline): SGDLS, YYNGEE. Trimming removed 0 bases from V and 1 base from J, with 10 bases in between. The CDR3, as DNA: TGTGCCAGCAGCGTAGTATCGAGCAGTAACTATGGCTACACCTTC. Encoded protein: CASSVVSSSNYGYTF.

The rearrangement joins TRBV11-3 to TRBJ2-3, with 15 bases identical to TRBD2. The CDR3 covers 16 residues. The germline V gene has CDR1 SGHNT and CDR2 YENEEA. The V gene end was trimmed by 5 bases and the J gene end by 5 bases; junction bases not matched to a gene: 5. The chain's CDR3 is CASSPGTSGGQDTQYF. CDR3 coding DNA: TGTGCCAGCAGCCCTGGGACTAGCGGGGGGCAAGATACGCAGTATTTT. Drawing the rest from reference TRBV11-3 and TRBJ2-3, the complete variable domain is EAGVVQSPRYKIIEKKQPVAFWCNPISGHNTLYWYLQNLGQGPELLIRYENEEAVDDSQLPKDRFSAERLKGVDSTLKIQPAELGDSAVYLCASSPGTSGGQDTQYFGPGTRLTVL.

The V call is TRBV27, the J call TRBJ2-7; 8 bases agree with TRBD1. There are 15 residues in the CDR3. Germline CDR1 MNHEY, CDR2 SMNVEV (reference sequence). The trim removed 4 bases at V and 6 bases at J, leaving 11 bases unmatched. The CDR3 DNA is TGTGCCAGCAGTTCCACCGGGACAGGAAGCTCCGAGCAGTACTTC. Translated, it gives CASSSTGTGSSEQYF.

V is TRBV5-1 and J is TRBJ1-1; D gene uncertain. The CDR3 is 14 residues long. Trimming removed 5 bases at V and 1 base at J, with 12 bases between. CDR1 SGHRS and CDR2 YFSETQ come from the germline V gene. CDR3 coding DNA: TGCGCCAGCAGAGCTCAGGATGGGAACACTGAAGCTTTCTTT. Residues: CASRAQDGNTEAFF.

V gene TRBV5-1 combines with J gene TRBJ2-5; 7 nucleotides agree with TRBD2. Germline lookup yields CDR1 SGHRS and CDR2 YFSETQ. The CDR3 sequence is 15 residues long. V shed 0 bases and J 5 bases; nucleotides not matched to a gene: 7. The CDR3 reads CASSLDGGSGETQYF. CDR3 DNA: TGCGCCAGCAGCTTGGATGGGGGTAGCGGGGAGACCCAGTACTTC.

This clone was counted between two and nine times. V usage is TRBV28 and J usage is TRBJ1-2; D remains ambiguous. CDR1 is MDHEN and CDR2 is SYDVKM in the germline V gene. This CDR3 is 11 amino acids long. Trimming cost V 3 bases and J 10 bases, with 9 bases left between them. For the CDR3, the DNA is TGTGCCAGCAGTTTGCCAGGCCCCTACACCTTC. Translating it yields CASSLPGPYTF.

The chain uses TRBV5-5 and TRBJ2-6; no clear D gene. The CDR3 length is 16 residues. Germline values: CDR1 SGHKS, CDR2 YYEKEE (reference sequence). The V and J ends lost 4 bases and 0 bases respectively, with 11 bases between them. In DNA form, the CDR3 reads TGTGCCAGCAGCCCTAAGCTTGGCTCTGGGGCCAACGTCCTGACTTTC. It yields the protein CASSPKLGSGANVLTF.

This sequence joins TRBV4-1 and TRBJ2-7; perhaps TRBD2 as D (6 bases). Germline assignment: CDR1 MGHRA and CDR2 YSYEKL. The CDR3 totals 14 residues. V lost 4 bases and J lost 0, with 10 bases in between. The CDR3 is CASSPGLTSYEQYF. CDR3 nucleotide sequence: TGCGCCAGCAGCCCGGGACTCACCTCCTACGAGCAGTACTTC.

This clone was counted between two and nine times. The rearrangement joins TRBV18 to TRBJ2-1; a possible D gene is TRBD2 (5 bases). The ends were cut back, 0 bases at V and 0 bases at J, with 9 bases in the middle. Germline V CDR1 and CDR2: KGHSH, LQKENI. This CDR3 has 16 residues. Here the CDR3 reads CASSPPEVRSYNEQFF. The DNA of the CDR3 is TGTGCCAGCTCACCACCGGAGGTCCGCTCCTACAATGAGCAGTTCTTC.

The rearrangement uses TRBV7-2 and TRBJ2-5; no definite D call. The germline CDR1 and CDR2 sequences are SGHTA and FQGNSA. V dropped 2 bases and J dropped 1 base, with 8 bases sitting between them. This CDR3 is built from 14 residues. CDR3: CASSLSVSQETQYF. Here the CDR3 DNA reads TGTGCCAGCAGCTTATCCGTCTCCCAAGAGACCCAGTACTTC.

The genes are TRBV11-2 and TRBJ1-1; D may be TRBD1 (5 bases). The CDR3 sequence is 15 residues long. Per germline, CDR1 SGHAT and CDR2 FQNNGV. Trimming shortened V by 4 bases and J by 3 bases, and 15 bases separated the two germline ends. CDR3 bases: TGTGCCAGCAGCTACCTAGCAGGGAGGGACACTGAAGCTTTCTTT. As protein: CASSYLAGRDTEAFF.